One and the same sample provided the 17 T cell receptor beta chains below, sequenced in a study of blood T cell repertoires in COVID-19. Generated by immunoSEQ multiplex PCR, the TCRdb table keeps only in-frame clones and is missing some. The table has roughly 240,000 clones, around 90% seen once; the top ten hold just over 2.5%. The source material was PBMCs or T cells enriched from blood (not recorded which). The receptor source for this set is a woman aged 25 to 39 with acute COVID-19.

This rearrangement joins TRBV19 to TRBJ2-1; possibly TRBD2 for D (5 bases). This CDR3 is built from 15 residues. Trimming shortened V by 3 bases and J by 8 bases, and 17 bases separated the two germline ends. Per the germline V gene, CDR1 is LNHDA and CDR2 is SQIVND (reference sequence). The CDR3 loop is CASSIVLDGLDEQFF. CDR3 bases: TGTGCCAGTAGTATCGTACTAGACGGGCTAGATGAGCAGTTCTTC.

CDR3 nucleotides: TGTGCCAGCAGCTTAAGAGGTCATGGGGGAAACACCATATATTTT. Amino acid sequence: CASSLRGHGGNTIYF. This chain uses TRBV7-9 with TRBJ1-3; D unclear. The germline CDR1 and CDR2 sequences are SEHNR and FQNEAQ (reference sequence). V was pared by 2 bases and J by 4 bases, with 12 bases between. There are 15 residues in the CDR3.

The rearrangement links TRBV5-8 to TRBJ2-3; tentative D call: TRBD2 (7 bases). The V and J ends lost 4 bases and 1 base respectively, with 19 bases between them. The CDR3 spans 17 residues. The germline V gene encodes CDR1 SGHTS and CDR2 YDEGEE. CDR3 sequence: CASSRGVVGGRTDTQYF. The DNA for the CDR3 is TGTGCCAGCAGCCGGGGGGTTGTGGGGGGCCGCACAGATACGCAGTATTTT.

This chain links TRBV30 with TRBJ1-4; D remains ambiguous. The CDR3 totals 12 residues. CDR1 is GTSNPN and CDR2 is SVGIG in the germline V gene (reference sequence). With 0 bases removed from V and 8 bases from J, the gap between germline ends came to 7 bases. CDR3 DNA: TGTGCCTGGAGTGTACTGGGCGAAAAACTGTTTTTT. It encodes CAWSVLGEKLFF.

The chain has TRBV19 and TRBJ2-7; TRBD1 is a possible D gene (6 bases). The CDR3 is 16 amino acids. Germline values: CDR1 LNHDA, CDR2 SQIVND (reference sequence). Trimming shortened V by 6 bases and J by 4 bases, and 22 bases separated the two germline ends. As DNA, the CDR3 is TGTGCCAGTAGACCGACAGGACCCTCGTGGAATTACGAGCAGTACTTC. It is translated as CASRPTGPSWNYEQYF. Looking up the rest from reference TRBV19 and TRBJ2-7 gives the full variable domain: DGGITQSPKYLFRKEGQNVTLSCEQNLNHDAMYWYRQDPGQGLRLIYYSQIVNDFQKGDIAEGYSVSREKKESFPLTVTSAQKNPTAFYLCASRPTGPSWNYEQYFGPGTRLTVT.

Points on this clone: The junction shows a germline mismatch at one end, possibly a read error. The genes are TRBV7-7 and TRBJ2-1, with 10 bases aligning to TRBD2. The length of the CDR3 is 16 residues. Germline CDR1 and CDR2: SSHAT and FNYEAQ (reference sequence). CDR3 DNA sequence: TGTGCTAGCAGCCTCGCTAGCGGGGGATCCTACAATGAGCAGTTCTTC. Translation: CASSLASGGSYNEQFF.

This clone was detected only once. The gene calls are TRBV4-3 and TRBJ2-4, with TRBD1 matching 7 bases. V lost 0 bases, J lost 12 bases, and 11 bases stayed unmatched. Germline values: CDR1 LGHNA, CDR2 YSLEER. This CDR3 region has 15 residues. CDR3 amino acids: CASSQDSHRGWYQYF. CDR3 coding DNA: TGCGCCAGCAGCCAAGATTCCCACAGGGGATGGTATCAGTACTTC.

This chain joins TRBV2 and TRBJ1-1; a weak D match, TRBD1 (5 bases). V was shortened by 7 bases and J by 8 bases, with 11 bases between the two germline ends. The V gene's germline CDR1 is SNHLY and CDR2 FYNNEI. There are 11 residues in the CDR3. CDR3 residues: CASTGGPEAFF. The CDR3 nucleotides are TGTGCCAGCACCGGGGGTCCAGAAGCTTTCTTT.

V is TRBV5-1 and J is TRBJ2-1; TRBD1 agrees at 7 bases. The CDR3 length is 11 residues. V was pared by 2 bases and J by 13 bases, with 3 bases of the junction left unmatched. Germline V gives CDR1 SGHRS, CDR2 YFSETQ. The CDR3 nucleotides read TGCGCCAGCAGCTTTGACAGGGAACAGTTCTTC. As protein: CASSFDREQFF.

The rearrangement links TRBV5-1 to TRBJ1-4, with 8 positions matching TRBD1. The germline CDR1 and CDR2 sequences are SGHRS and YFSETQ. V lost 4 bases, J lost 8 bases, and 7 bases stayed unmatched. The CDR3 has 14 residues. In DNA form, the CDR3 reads TGCGCCAGCAGCCCCGGACAGGGCGGGGAAAAACTGTTTTTT. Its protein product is CASSPGQGGEKLFF.

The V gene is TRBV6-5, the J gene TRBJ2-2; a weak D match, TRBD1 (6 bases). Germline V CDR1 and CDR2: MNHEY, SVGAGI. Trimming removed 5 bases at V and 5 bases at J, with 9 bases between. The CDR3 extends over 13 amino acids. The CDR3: CASSPGVTGELFF. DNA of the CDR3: TGTGCCAGCAGTCCAGGGGTGACCGGGGAGCTGTTTTTT.

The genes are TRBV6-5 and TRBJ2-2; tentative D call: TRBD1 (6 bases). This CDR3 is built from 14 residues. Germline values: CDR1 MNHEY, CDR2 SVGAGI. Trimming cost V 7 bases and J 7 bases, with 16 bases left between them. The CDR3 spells CASMVGPQGGELFF. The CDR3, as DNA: TGTGCCAGCATGGTGGGGCCACAGGGCGGGGAGCTGTTTTTT.

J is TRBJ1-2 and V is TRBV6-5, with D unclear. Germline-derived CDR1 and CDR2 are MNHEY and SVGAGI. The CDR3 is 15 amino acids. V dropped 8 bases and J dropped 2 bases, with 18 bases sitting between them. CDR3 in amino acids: CASGISGTKNYGYTF. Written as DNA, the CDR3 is TGTGCCAGCGGCATCTCAGGAACCAAAAACTATGGCTACACCTTC.

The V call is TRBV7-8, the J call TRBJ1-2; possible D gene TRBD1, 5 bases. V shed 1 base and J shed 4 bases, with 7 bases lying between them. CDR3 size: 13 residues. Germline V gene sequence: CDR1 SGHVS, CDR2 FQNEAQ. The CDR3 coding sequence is TGTGCCAGCAGCTTAGGGGGCTTCTATGGCTACACCTTC. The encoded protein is CASSLGGFYGYTF.

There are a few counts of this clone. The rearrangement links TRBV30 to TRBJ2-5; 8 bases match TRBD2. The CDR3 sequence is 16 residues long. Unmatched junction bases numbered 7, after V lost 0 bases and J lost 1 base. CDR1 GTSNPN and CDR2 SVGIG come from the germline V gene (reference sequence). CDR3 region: CAWSVGLAGTQETQYF. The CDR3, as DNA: TGTGCCTGGAGTGTCGGGCTAGCGGGCACCCAAGAGACCCAGTACTTC.

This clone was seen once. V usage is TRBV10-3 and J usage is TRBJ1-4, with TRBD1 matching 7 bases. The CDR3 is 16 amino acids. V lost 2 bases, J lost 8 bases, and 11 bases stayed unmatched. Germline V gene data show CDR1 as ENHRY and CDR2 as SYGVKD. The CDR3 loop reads CAISEPTGQVEEKLFF. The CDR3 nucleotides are TGTGCCATCAGTGAGCCGACAGGGCAGGTAGAAGAAAAACTGTTTTTT.

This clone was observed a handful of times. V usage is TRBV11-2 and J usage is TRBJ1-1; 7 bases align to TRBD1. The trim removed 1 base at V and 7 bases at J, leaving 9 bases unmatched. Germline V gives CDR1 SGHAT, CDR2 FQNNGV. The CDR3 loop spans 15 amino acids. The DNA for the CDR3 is TGTGCCAGCAGCTTAGCAGCAGGACAGGCCCGTGAAGCTTTCTTT. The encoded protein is CASSLAAGQAREAFF.